This entry lists 29 T cell receptor beta chains sequenced from one sample in a study of tissue T cells after allogeneic stem cell transplantation (dated by TCRdb to between 2021 and 2024). In light of the paper, this sample's time point label describes: recipient (host-origin) PBMCs collected before allo-HCT. Libraries were prepared through the immunoSEQ multiplex PCR assay. As stored in TCRdb, this immuneACCESS dataset retains in-frame rearrangements with V and J assigned. A fraction of the clones does not appear; measured against another copy, unresolved V genes explain less than half of the discrepancy, and the remainder lacks a known reason. A total of about 26,000 clones appear in this sample, roughly nine tenths of them only once. The ten most abundant clones make up roughly 2% of the sample. Sequenced here: blood, sampled before transplantation. Receptors were obtained from a male donor older than 55 who later had graft-versus-host disease after an allogeneic stem cell transplant.

The chain is built from TRBV3-1 (or the pseudogene TRBV3-2) and TRBJ1-5; D remains ambiguous. Germline CDR1 is LGHDT and CDR2 is YNNKEL (reference sequence). The CDR3 loop spans 13 amino acids. Trimming removed 4 bases from V and 12 bases from J, with 16 bases in between. The CDR3 loop reads CASSPSSEGLQHF. DNA for the CDR3: TGTGCCAGCAGCCCTAGTTCGGAAGGTCTCCAGCATTTT.

The V and J genes are TRBV5-1 and TRBJ2-2; 9 bases agree with TRBD1. Germline V gene data show CDR1 as SGHRS and CDR2 as YFSETQ. CDR3 length: 17 residues. J was trimmed by 7 bases and V by 4 bases; bases with no gene match: 14. CDR3 loop: CASSRFLPTGGFGELFF. The CDR3 bases are TGCGCCAGCAGCCGTTTCCTGCCGACAGGGGGTTTCGGGGAGCTGTTTTTT. Filled out from reference TRBV5-1 and TRBJ2-2, the complete variable domain reads KAGVTQTPRYLIKTRGQQVTLSCSPISGHRSVSWYQQTPGQGLQFLFEYFSETQRNKGNFPGRFSGRQFSNSRSEMNVSTLELGDSALYLCASSRFLPTGGFGELFFGEGSRLTVL.

This chain uses TRBV19 with TRBJ1-4; D remains unclear. The ends were cut back, 6 bases at V and 7 bases at J, with 3 bases in the middle. This CDR3 comprises 10 residues. Germline V lookup: CDR1 LNHDA, CDR2 SQIVND (reference sequence). The DNA of the CDR3 is TGTGCCAGTAGGGGTGAAAAACTGTTTTTT. Its translation: CASRGEKLFF.

V is TRBV5-1 and J is TRBJ2-7; tentatively, D is TRBD1 (5 bases). The CDR3 is made up of 14 amino acids. V was pared by 4 bases and J by 5 bases, with 16 bases between. Germline CDR1 SGHRS, CDR2 YFSETQ. The CDR3 DNA reads as TGCGCCAGCAGCCTCAGGGCGCGCGCCGACGAGCAGTACTTC. Translation gives CASSLRARADEQYF.

The chain couples TRBV4-2 to TRBJ2-2; D gene uncertain. The CDR3 length is 12 residues. V was clipped by 1 base and J by 5 bases, with 2 bases between them. Germline loops: CDR1 LGHNA, CDR2 YNFKEQ. Here the CDR3 DNA reads TGTGCCAGCAGCCAAGTGACCGGGGAGCTGTTTTTT. The encoded protein is CASSQVTGELFF.

The rearrangement joins TRBV5-1 to TRBJ2-1; 10 bases agree with TRBD1. V shed 1 base and J 15 bases; nucleotides not matched to a gene: 10. CDR1 and CDR2 (germline): SGHRS, YFSETQ. This CDR3 spans 14 amino acids. CDR3: CASSLPGTGVVPFF. CDR3 bases: TGCGCCAGCAGCTTGCCCGGGACAGGGGTTGTTCCGTTCTTC.

The chain is built from TRBV9 and TRBJ2-1; 13 nucleotides line up with TRBD2. The CDR3 loop spans 18 amino acids. V was pared by 3 bases and J by 7 bases, with 13 bases of the junction left unmatched. Germline CDR1 SGDLS, CDR2 YYNGEE. The CDR3 protein is CASSATLGLAGKYNEQFF. CDR3 bases: TGTGCCAGCAGCGCCACTCTGGGACTAGCGGGGAAGTATAATGAGCAGTTCTTC.

The rearrangement uses TRBV6-5 and TRBJ1-2; tentative D call: TRBD1 (6 bases). CDR3 size: 16 residues. Looked up from germline, CDR1 is MNHEY and CDR2 is SVGAGI. Trimming left V 1 base short and J 5 bases short, with 17 bases between. The CDR3 DNA sequence: TGTGCCAGCAGTTACTATGGGAGGGGGGCCGTATATGGCTACACCTTC. This encodes CASSYYGRGAVYGYTF.

The chain uses TRBV7-3 and TRBJ2-2, with 14 bases fitting TRBD2. This CDR3 has 18 residues. CDR1 and CDR2 from the germline V gene are SGHTA and FQGTGA. The junction had 9 bases not matched to a gene; V was cut back by 4 bases and J by 5 bases. The CDR3 bases are TGTGCCAGCAGCTCAACGGGGACTAGCGGGAGAGGGACCGGGGAGCTGTTTTTT. It is translated as CASSSTGTSGRGTGELFF.

This chain connects TRBV11-2 to TRBJ2-2; 9 bases agree with TRBD1. Looked up from germline, CDR1 is SGHAT and CDR2 is FQNNGV. The CDR3 totals 16 residues. V was pared by 5 bases and J by 2 bases, with 6 bases of the junction left unmatched. The CDR3 bases are TGTGCCAGCAGCCACAGGGGGCGTCGTAACACCGGGGAGCTGTTTTTT. Its protein product is CASSHRGRRNTGELFF.

The gene calls are TRBV7-2 and TRBJ2-5, with TRBD2 matching over 14 bases. Germline assignment: CDR1 SGHTA and CDR2 FQGNSA. Trimming took 5 bases from V and 5 from J; bases not matched to a gene: 10. This CDR3 is 17 amino acids long. Here the CDR3 reads CASSQGLAGERRETQYF. CDR3 in DNA: TGTGCCAGCAGCCAGGGACTAGCGGGGGAGCGCCGGGAGACCCAGTACTTC.

V gene TRBV24-1 combines with J gene TRBJ2-7, with TRBD1 matching 9 bases. The length of the CDR3 is 13 residues. CDR1 and CDR2 from the germline V gene are KGHDR and SFDVKD. J was trimmed by 9 bases and V by 7 bases; bases with no gene match: 9. The CDR3 loop is CATSGQGSVAQYF. CDR3 DNA: TGTGCCACCAGCGGACAGGGGTCGGTCGCGCAGTACTTC.

V and J are TRBV18 and TRBJ2-1; the match to TRBD1 covers 7 bases. The V segment lost 3 bases and the J segment 0 bases; nucleotides outside the gene matches: 8. This CDR3 spans 17 amino acids. The germline CDR1 and CDR2 sequences are KGHSH and LQKENI. The CDR3 sequence is CASSPRQGRSSYNEQFF. The CDR3 DNA is TGTGCCAGCTCACCCCGACAGGGAAGGAGCTCCTACAATGAGCAGTTCTTC.

This sequence joins TRBV19 and TRBJ2-6; 7 positions agree with TRBD1. The V segment lost 6 bases and the J segment 3 bases; nucleotides outside the gene matches: 5. Germline-derived CDR1 and CDR2 are LNHDA and SQIVND (reference sequence). This CDR3 spans 15 amino acids. The CDR3 nucleotides are TGTGCCAGTAGCCAGACAGGGTTTGGGGCCAACGTCCTGACTTTC. Protein: CASSQTGFGANVLTF.

This CDR3 reads CASSSRSWGQINTGELFF. In DNA, the CDR3 is TGTGCCAGCAGCTCCAGGAGTTGGGGACAAATCAACACCGGGGAGCTGTTTTTT. The chain links TRBV7-8 to TRBJ2-2; D possibly corresponds to TRBD1 (6 bases). The CDR3 is 18 amino acids. Germline lookup yields CDR1 SGHVS and CDR2 FQNEAQ. With 4 bases removed from V and 2 bases from J, the gap between germline ends came to 20 bases.

The genes are TRBV7-3 and TRBJ2-3, with D hard to call. This CDR3 region has 12 residues. V lost 6 bases, J lost 2 bases, and 6 bases lay in between. Germline V gene data show CDR1 as SGHTA and CDR2 as FQGTGA. CDR3 sequence (DNA): TGTGCCAGCAGTCGGGCCACAGATACGCAGTATTTT. Protein: CASSRATDTQYF.

The chain couples TRBV14 to TRBJ2-5; D possibly corresponds to TRBD1 (5 bases). Germline CDR1 reads SGHDN; CDR2 reads FVKESK. Trimming left V 4 bases short and J 0 bases short, with 15 bases between. The CDR3 runs to 16 residues. The CDR3 DNA follows: TGTGCCAGCAGCCTCGGATCAGTGGGGCACCAAGAGACCCAGTACTTC. Amino acid sequence: CASSLGSVGHQETQYF.

J is TRBJ2-2 and V is TRBV5-1, with 9 bases lining up with TRBD1. V lost 2 bases to trimming and J lost 4 bases; unmatched junction nucleotides: 3. Germline values: CDR1 SGHRS, CDR2 YFSETQ. This CDR3 has 15 residues. CDR3 sequence (DNA): TGCGCCAGCAGCTTTATGGGACAGGGCACCGGGGAGCTGTTTTTT. Its translation is CASSFMGQGTGELFF.

The rearrangement joins TRBV6-1 to TRBJ2-7; D is perhaps TRBD2 (5 bases). The ends were cut back, 1 base at V and 3 bases at J, with 10 bases in the middle. The CDR3 covers 14 residues. CDR1 is MNHNS, CDR2 SASEGT, per germline. CDR3 protein: CASSEEGLIYEQYF. The CDR3 DNA reads TGTGCCAGCAGTGAAGAAGGACTTATCTACGAGCAGTACTTC.

V is TRBV19 and J is TRBJ1-2; 7 bases agree with TRBD1. The CDR3 loop spans 15 amino acids. J gave up 6 bases and V 5 bases, and 12 bases lay outside the gene matches. The V gene's germline CDR1 is LNHDA and CDR2 SQIVND (reference sequence). CDR3 amino acids: CASSSPQGVPDGYTF. The CDR3 DNA is TGTGCCAGTAGTTCACCCCAGGGGGTCCCGGATGGCTACACCTTC.

The chain joins TRBV5-1 to TRBJ2-1; the match to TRBD2 covers 10 bases. With 0 bases clipped from V and 5 bases from J, the junction kept 2 bases outside the gene matches. Germline CDR1 SGHRS, CDR2 YFSETQ. The CDR3 is made up of 15 amino acids. For the CDR3, the DNA is TGCGCCAGCAGCTTGGTTCTAGCGGGAGACAATGAGCAGTTCTTC. As protein: CASSLVLAGDNEQFF.

J is TRBJ2-3 and V is TRBV15; D possibly corresponds to TRBD2 (6 bases). The germline V and J ends were trimmed by 2 bases and 3 bases, with 15 bases remaining between them. CDR3 length: 16 residues. The germline V gene encodes CDR1 LNHNV and CDR2 YYDKDF (reference sequence). The CDR3 region has the DNA TGTGCCACCAGCAGACGACTCGACGGGGGAACAGATACGCAGTATTTT. It encodes CATSRRLDGGTDTQYF.

J is TRBJ2-3 and V is TRBV5-1; D gene unclear. Germline-derived CDR1 and CDR2 are SGHRS and YFSETQ. The V gene lost 7 bases and the J gene lost 4 bases, with 4 bases spanning the gap. The CDR3 length is 10 residues. The CDR3 coding sequence is TGCGCCAGCTGCGCAGATACGCAGTATTTT. Translation: CASCADTQYF.

The chain carries TRBV15 and TRBJ2-2; no clear D. Trimming stripped 1 base from V and 4 bases from J, with 13 bases between. Germline V lookup: CDR1 LNHNV, CDR2 YYDKDF (reference sequence). The CDR3 loop spans 16 amino acids. CDR3 sequence (DNA): TGTGCCACCAGCAGAGGCAAGCGCAGGTCCACCGGGGAGCTGTTTTTT. Translation gives CATSRGKRRSTGELFF.

This chain uses TRBV19 with TRBJ1-5, with 7 bases identical to TRBD1. Germline-derived CDR1 and CDR2 are LNHDA and SQIVND (reference sequence). This CDR3 is 15 amino acids long. V shed 5 bases, J shed 6 bases, and the junction held 10 bases outside the gene matches. CDR3 protein: CASSPSGGNTQPQHF. CDR3 sequence (DNA): TGTGCCAGTAGTCCCTCAGGGGGGAACACTCAGCCCCAGCATTTT.

The rearrangement joins TRBV5-1 to TRBJ1-2; D possibly corresponds to TRBD1 (6 bases). V gave up 0 bases and J gave up 6 bases, with 12 bases separating them. Germline lookup yields CDR1 SGHRS and CDR2 YFSETQ. CDR3 size: 14 residues. CDR3 bases: TGCGCCAGCAGCTTGGGGGGGGCGCATGATGGCTACACCTTC. Protein sequence: CASSLGGAHDGYTF.

This chain connects TRBV3-1 (or the pseudogene TRBV3-2) to TRBJ2-5; D gene unclear. The CDR3 covers 13 residues. The V end was cut by 4 bases, the J end by 1 base, with 7 bases between. Germline CDR1 and CDR2: LGHDT and YNNKEL (reference sequence). CDR3: CASSLTSQETQYF. CDR3 DNA: TGTGCCAGCAGCCTAACGTCCCAAGAGACCCAGTACTTC.

V and J are TRBV30 and TRBJ1-2; D is uncertain. CDR1 and CDR2 from the germline V gene are GTSNPN and SVGIG (reference sequence). V was pared by 6 bases and J by 4 bases, with 24 bases between. This CDR3 is 16 amino acids long. CDR3 in amino acids: CACIPQRTQEPYGYTF. The DNA for the CDR3 is TGTGCCTGTATTCCCCAGAGGACCCAAGAACCCTATGGCTACACCTTC.

This chain links TRBV6-2 or TRBV6-3 with TRBJ2-7; D is unresolved. Germline CDR1 MNHEY, CDR2 SVGEGT. Trimming shortened V by 0 bases and J by 8 bases, and 8 bases separated the two germline ends. This CDR3 has 12 amino acids. The CDR3 DNA reads as TGTGCCAGCAGTTACTCGGCCCCTCAGCAGTACTTC. Encoded protein: CASSYSAPQQYF.